What follows is one TCR beta chain and its context. The target of this receptor is not known. Base quality data are lacking; no much larger clone is found one base away. TCRbeta CDR3 regions were amplified from genomic DNA by means of the immunoSEQ Assay, a bias-controlled multiplex PCR. The study's processing was this. Within the assay, amplification of reference gene primers was used to estimate how many nucleated cells each sample contained. Sequence reads were collapsed and filtered to measure the absolute abundance of every unique TCRbeta CDR3 rearrangement. For each sample, productive Simpson clonality was calculated as the square root of Simpson's diversity index across productive rearrangements. As stored in TCRdb, this immuneACCESS dataset retains in-frame rearrangements with V and J assigned. A fraction of the clones does not appear; measured against another copy, unresolved V genes explain less than half of the discrepancy, and the remainder lacks a known reason. Clone size and the V and J calls come from that table; the DNA yielded D and trimming. Present in this sample are fewer than 65,000 clones, roughly 74% of which were seen just once. The ten largest account for less than 30% of the sample.

Collaborating institutions collected whole blood in K2EDTA tubes following their own protocols. For TCRbeta analysis, collaborators shipped samples as frozen whole blood, isolated PBMCs, or DNA extracted from either of those sample types. This entry belongs to a study of blood T cell repertoires in COVID-19 (dated by TCRdb to 2019 to 2021). Background for the entire study: Samples covering the acute and convalescent phases of COVID-19 were provided by collaborators in the United States, Italy and Spain. The material from the prospective study consisted of cDNA or gDNA derived from T cells, B-cell-depleted T cells, or PBMCs. Deeply sampled blood TCRbeta repertoires from subjects exposed to, actively infected with, or recovered from COVID-19 were included in the dataset. A freely available public database, intended as a resource for researchers studying the immune response to SARS-CoV-2, is where the repertoires were released. Samples were obtained from the ongoing ImmuneRACE study (first 160 participants) and from about 1,300 subjects provided by 6 global collaborators. A de-identified subject ID, COVID-19 status, age in years and sex were almost always included in the sample metadata. Where HLA class I and class II types were available, the types were taken from metadata supplied by the sample provider, not from assay-based typing. Results the study describes overall, beyond this receptor: The quantity of clinical and demographic metadata differed by source and by participant and was supplied without curation.

CDR1 MGHRA and CDR2 YSYEKL were looked up in the germline V gene. The trim is 4 bases for V and 0 bases for J, with a gap of 18 bases between the germline ends. The CDR3 covers 17 residues, taking in both the cysteine and the phenylalanine. Only CDR3 DNA is held: 51 bases, read in frame from base 1. The rearranged chain carries TRBV4-1 and TRBJ1-1; TRBD1 is a possible D gene, resting on 6 matching bases. Sequenced material: peripheral blood. This receptor was taken from a human donor in a cohort sampled during active COVID-19. The sequence in DNA is TGCGCCAGCAGCCCGGGACATCCAAGAACGATGAACACTGAAGCTTTCTTT. Its coded protein is CASSPGHPRTMNTEAFF.